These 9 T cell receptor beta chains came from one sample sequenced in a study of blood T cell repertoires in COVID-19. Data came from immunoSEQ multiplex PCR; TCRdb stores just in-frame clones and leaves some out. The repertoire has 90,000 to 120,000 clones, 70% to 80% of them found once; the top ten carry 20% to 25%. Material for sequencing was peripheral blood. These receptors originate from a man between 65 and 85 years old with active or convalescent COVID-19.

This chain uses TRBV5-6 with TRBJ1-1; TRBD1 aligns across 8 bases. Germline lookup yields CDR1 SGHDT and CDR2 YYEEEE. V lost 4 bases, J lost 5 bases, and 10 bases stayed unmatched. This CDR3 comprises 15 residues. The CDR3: CASSASTGARTEAFF. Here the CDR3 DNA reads TGTGCCAGCAGCGCCTCGACAGGGGCGAGGACTGAAGCTTTCTTT.

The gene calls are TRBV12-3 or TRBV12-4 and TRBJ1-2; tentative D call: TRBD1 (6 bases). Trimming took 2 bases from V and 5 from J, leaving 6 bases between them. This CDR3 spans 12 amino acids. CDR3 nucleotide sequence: TGTGCCAGCAGTTTACAGGGGTATGGCTACACCTTC. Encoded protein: CASSLQGYGYTF.

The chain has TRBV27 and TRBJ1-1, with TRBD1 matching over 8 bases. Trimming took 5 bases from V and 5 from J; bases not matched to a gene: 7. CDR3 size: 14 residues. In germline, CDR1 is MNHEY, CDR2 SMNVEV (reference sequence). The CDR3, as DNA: TGTGCCAGCAGTCCAAGGACAGGGTATACTGAAGCTTTCTTT. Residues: CASSPRTGYTEAFF.

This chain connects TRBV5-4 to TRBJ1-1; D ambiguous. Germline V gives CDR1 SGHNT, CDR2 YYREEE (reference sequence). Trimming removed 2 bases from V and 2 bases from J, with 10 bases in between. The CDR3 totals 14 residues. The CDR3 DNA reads TGTGCCAGCAGCTTCTCCGAGGTAAACACTGAAGCTTTCTTT. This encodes CASSFSEVNTEAFF.

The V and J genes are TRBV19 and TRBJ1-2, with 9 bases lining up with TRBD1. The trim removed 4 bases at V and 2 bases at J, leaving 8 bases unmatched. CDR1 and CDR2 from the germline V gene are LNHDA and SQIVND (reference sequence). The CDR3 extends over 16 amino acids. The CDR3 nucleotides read TGTGCCAGTAGTACCAATCCGGGACAGGGAAACTATGGCTACACCTTC. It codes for CASSTNPGQGNYGYTF.

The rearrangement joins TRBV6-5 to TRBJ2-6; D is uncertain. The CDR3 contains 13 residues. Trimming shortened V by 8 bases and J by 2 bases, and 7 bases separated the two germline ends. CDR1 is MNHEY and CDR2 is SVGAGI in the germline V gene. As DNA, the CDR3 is TGTGCCAGCTTAGCCCCTGGGGCCAACGTCCTGACTTTC. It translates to CASLAPGANVLTF.

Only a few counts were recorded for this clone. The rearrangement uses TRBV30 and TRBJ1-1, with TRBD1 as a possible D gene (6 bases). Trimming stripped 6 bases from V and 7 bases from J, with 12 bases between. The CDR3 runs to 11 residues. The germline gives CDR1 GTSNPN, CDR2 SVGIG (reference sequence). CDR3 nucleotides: TGTGCCTGCCTACAGGGTGTTGAAGCTTTCTTT. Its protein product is CACLQGVEAFF.

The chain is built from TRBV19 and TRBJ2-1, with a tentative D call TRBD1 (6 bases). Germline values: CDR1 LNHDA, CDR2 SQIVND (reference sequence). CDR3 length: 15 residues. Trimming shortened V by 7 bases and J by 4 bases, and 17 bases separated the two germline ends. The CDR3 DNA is TGTGCCAGTACCGGTGCAGGGGCTAATTACAATGAGCAGTTCTTC. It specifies CASTGAGANYNEQFF.

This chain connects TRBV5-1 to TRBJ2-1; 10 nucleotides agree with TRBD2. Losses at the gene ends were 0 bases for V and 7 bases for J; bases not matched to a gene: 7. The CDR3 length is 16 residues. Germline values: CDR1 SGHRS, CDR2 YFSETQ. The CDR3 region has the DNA TGCGCCAGCAGCTTGGGGCTAGCGGGAGTGGGAAATGAGCAGTTCTTC. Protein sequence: CASSLGLAGVGNEQFF.